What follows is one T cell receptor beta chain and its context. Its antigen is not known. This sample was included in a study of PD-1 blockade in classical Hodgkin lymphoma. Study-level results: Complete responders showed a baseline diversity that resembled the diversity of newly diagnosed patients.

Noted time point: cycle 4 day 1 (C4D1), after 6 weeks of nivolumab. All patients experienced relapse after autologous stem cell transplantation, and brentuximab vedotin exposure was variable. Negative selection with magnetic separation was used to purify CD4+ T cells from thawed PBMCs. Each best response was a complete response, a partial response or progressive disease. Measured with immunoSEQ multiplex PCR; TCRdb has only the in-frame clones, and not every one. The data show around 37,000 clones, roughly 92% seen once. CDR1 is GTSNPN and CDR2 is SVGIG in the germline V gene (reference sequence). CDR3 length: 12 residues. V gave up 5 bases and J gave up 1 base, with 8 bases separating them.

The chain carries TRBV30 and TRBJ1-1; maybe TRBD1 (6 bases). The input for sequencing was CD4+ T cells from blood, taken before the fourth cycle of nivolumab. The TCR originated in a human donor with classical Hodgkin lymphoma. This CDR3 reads CAWYRENTEAFF. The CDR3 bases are TGTGCCTGGTACAGGGAGAACACTGAAGCTTTCTTT.